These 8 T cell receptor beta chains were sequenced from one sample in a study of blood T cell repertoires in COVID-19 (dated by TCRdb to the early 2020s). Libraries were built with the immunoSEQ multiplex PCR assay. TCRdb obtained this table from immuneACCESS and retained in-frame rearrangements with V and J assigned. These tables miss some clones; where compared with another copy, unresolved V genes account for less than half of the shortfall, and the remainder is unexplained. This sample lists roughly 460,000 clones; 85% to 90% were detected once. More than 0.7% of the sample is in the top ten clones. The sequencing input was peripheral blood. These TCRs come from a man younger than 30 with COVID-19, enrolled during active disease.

CDR3 coding DNA: TGTGCCAGCAGCCCCGTTAAACAGCGCACAGATACGCAGTATTTT. Protein sequence: CASSPVKQRTDTQYF. The chain uses TRBV7-2 and TRBJ2-3; D not resolved. Germline lookup yields CDR1 SGHTA and CDR2 FQGNSA. This CDR3 is built from 15 residues. V lost 5 bases to trimming and J lost 1 base, with 13 bases between them. Based on the CDR3 plus reference TRBV7-2 and TRBJ2-3, the full variable domain is GAGVSQSPSNKVTEKGKDVELRCDPISGHTALYWYRQSLGQGLEFLIYFQGNSAPDKSGLPSDRFSAERTGGSVSTLTIQRTQQEDSAVYLCASSPVKQRTDTQYFGPGTRLTVL.

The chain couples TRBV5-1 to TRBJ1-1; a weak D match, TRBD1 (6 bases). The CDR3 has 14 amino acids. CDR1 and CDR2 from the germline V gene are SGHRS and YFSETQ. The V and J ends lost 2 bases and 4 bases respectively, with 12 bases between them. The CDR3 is CASSFEQGTTEAFF. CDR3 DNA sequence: TGCGCCAGCAGCTTCGAGCAGGGGACCACTGAAGCTTTCTTT.

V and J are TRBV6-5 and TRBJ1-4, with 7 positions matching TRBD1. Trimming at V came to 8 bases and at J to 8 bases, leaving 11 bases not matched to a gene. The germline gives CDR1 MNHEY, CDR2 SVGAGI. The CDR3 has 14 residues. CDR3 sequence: CASRRRDRGEKLFF. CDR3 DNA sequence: TGTGCCAGCCGTAGGCGGGACAGAGGGGAAAAACTGTTTTTT.

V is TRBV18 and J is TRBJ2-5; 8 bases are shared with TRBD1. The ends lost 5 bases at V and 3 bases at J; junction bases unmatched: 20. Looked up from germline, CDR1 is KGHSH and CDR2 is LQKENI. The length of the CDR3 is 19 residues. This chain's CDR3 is CASSRDRRSPVWKKETQYF. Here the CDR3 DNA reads TGTGCCAGCTCAAGGGACAGGAGAAGTCCTGTGTGGAAAAAAGAGACCCAGTACTTC.

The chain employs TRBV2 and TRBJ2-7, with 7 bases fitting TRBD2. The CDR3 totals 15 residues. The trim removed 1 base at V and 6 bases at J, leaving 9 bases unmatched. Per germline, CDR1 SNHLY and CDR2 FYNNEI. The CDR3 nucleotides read TGTGCCAGCAGTGAAGATAGGTCGGGGGGAGTCGAGCAGTACTTC. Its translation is CASSEDRSGGVEQYF.

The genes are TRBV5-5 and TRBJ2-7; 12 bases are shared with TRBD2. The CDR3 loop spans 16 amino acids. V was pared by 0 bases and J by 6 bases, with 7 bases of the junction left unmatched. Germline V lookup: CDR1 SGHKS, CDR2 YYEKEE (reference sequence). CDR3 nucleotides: TGTGCCAGCAGCTTGGTTCCTAGCGGGGGGGCCTCCGAGCAGTACTTC. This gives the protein CASSLVPSGGASEQYF.

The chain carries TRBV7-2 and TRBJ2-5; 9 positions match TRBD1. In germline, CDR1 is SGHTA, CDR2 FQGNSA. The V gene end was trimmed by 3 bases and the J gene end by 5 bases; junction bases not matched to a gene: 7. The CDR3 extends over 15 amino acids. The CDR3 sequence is CASSFQQGARETQYF. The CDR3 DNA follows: TGTGCCAGCAGCTTCCAACAGGGGGCGCGGGAGACCCAGTACTTC.

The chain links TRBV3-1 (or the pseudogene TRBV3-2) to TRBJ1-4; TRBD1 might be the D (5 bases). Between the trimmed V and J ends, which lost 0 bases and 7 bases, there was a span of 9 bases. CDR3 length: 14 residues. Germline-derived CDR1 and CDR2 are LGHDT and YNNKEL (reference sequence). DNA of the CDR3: TGTGCCAGCAGCCAAGATTTCCAGGGTGAAAAACTGTTTTTT. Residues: CASSQDFQGEKLFF.